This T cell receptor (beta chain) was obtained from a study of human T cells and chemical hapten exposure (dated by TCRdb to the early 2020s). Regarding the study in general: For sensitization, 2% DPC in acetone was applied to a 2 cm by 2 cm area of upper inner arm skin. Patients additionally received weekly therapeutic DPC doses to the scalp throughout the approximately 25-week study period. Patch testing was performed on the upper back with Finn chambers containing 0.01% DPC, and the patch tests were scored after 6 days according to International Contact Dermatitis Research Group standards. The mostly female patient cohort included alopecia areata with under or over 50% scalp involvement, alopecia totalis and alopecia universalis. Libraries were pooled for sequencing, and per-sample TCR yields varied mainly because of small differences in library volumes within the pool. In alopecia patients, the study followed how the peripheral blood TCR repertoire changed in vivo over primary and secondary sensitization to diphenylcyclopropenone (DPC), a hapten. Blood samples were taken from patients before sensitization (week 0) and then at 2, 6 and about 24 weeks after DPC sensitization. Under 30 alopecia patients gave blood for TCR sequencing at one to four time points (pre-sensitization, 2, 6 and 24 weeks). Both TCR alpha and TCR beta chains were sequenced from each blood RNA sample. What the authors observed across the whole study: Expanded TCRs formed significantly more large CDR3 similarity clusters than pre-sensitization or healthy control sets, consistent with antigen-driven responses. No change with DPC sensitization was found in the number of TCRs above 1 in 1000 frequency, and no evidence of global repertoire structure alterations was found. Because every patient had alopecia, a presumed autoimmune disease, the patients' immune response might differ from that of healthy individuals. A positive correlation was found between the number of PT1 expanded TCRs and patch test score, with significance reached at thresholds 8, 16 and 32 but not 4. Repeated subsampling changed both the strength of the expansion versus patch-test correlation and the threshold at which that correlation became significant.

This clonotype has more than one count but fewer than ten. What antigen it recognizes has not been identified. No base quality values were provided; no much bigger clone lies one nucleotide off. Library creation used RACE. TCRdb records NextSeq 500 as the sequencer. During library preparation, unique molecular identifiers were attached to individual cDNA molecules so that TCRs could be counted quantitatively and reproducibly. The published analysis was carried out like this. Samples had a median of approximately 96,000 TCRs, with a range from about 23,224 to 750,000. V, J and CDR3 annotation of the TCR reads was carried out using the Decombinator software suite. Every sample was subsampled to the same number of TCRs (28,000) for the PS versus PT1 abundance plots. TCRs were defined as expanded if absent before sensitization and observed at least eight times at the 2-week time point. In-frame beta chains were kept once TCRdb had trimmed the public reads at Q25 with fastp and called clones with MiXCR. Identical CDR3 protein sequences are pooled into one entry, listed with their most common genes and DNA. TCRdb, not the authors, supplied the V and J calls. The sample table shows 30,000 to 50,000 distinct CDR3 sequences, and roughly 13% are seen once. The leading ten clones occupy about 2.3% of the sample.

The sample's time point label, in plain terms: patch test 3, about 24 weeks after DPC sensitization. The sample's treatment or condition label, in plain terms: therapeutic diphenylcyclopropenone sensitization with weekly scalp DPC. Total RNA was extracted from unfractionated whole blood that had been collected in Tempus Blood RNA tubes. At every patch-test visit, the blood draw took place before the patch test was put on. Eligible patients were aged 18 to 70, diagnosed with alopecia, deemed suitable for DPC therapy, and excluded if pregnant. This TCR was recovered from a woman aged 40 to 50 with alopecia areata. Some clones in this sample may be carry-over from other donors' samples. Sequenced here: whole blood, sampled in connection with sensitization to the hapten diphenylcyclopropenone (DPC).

The CDR3 loop reads CSASVAGVYTEAFF. The nucleotide sequence is given as TGCAGTGCTAGTGTGGCAGGGGTATATACTGAAGCTTTCTTT. The chain employs TRBV20-1 and TRBJ1-1; TRBD1 is possibly the D segment (6 matching bases). Trimming at the junction amounts to 3 bases on V and 5 bases on J, and the germline ends lie 16 bases apart. The CDR3, from cysteine to phenylalanine, totals 14 residues. This entry keeps only the CDR3 DNA: 42 bases, framed from base 1. CDR1 DFQATT and CDR2 SNEGSKA are derived from the germline V gene (reference sequence).